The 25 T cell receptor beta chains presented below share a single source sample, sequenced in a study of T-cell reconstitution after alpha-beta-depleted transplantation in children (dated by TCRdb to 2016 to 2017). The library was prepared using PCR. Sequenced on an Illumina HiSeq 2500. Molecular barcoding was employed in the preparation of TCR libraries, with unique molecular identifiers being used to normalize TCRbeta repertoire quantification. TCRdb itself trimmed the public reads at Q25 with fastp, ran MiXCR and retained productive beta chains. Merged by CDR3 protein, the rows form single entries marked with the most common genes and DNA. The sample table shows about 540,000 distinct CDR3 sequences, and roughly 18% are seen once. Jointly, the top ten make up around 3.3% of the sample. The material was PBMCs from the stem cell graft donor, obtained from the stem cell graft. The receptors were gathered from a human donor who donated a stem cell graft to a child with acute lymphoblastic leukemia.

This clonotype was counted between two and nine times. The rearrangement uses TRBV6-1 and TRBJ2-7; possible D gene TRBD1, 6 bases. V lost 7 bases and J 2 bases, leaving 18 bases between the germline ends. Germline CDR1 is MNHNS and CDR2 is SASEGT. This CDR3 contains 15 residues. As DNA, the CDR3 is TGTGCCAGCATCAATAAACAGGGCCTAGCCTACGAGCAGTACTTC. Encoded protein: CASINKQGLAYEQYF.

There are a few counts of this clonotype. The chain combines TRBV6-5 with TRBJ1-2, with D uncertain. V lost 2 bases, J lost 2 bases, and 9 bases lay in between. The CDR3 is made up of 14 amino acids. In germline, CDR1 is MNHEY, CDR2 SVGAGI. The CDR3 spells CASSYLRQNYGYTF. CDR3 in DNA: TGTGCCAGCAGTTACCTCAGGCAGAACTATGGCTACACCTTC.

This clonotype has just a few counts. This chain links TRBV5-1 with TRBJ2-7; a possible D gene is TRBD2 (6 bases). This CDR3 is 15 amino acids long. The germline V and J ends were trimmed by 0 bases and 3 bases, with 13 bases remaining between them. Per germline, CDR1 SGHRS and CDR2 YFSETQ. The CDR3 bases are TGCGCCAGCAGCTTGGCCGGTAGCGGAGACTACGAGCAGTACTTC. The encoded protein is CASSLAGSGDYEQYF.

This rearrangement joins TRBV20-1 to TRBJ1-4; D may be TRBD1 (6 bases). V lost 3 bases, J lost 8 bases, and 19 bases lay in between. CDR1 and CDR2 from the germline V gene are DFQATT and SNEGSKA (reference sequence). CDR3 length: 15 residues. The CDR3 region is CSASVGRGAGEKLFF. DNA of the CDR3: TGCAGTGCTAGCGTAGGGAGGGGGGCAGGGGAAAAACTGTTTTTT.

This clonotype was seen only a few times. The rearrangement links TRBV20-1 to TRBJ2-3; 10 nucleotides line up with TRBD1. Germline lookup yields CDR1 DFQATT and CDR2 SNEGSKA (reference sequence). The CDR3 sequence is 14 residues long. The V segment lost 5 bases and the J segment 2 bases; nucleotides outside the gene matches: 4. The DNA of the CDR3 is TGCAGTGCTCCCGGGACAGGGGACACAGATACGCAGTATTTT. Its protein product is CSAPGTGDTDTQYF.

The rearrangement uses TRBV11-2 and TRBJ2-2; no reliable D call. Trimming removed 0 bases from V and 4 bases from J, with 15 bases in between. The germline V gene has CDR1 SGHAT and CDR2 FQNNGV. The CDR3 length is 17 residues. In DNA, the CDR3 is TGTGCCAGCAGCTTAGAGGGTCTGAGTATCTCCACCGGGGAGCTGTTTTTT. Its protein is CASSLEGLSISTGELFF.

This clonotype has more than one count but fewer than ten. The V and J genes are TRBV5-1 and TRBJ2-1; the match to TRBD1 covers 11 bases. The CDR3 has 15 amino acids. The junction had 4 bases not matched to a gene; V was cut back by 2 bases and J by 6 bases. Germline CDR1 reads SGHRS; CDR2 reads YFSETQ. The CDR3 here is CASSFGQGAFNEQFF. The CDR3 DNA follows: TGCGCCAGCAGCTTCGGACAGGGGGCCTTCAATGAGCAGTTCTTC.

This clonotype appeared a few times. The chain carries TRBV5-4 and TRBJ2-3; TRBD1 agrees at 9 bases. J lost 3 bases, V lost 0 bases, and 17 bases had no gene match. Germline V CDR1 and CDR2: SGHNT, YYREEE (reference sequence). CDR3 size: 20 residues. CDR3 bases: TGTGCCAGCAGCTTGGATAGGACAGGGGTATTCATTGGCCCTACAGATACGCAGTATTTT. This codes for CASSLDRTGVFIGPTDTQYF.

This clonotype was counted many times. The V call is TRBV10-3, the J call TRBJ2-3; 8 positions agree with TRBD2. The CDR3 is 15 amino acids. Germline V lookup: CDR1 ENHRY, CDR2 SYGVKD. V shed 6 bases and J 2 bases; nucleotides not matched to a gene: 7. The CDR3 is CAIRSLAVHTDTQYF. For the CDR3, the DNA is TGTGCCATCAGATCACTAGCGGTTCACACAGATACGCAGTATTTT.

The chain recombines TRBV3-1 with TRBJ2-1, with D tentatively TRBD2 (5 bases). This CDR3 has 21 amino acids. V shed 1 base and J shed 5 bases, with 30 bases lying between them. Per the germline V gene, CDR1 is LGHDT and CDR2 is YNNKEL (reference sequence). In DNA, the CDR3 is TGTGCCAGCAGCCAAGGGTTACTACTAGATTTGGGCCCCACTTGGGACAATGAGCAGTTCTTC. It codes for CASSQGLLLDLGPTWDNEQFF.

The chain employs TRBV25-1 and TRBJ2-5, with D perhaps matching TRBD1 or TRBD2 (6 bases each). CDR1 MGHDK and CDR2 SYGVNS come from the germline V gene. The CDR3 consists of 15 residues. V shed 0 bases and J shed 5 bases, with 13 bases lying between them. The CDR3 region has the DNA TGTGCCAGCAGTGAATATGAGGGGGGTAGGGAGACCCAGTACTTC. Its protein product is CASSEYEGGRETQYF.

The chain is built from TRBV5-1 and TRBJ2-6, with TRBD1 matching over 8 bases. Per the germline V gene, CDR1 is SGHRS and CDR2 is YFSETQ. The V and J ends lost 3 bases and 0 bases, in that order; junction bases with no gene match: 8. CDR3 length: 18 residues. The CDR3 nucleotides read TGCGCCAGCAGCTCCGTTCCGGGACAGGCCTCTGGGGCCAACGTCCTGACTTTC. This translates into CASSSVPGQASGANVLTF.

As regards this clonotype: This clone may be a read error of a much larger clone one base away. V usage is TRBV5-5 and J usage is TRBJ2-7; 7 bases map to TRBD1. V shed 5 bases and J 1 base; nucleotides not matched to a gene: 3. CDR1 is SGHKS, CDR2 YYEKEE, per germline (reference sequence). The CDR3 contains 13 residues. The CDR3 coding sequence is TGTGCCAGCAGACCGGGACAGTCCTACGAGCAGTACTTC. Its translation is CASRPGQSYEQYF.

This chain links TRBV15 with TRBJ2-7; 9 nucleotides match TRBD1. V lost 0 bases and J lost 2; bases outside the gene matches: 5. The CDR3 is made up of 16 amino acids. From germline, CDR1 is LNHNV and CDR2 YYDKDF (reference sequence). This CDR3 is CATSRDRRTGAYEQYF. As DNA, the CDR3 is TGTGCCACCAGCAGAGACCGACGGACAGGGGCCTACGAGCAGTACTTC.

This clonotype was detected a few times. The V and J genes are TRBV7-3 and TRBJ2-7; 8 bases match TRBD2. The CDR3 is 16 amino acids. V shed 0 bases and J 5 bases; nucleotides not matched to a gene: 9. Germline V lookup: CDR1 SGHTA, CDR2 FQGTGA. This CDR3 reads CASSLTPRGGRHEQYF. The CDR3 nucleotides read TGTGCCAGCAGCTTAACCCCTCGGGGGGGGCGCCACGAGCAGTACTTC.

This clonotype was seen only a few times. The CDR3 DNA sequence: TGTGCCAGCAGTGAGGGGGTCGGGAGATGGACAGATACGCAGTATTTT. It is translated as CASSEGVGRWTDTQYF. The V call is TRBV6-1, the J call TRBJ2-3, with D possibly TRBD2 on 6 matching bases. This CDR3 has 16 amino acids. Germline CDR1 and CDR2: MNHNS and SASEGT. The V gene lost 3 bases and the J gene lost 3 bases, with 16 bases spanning the gap.

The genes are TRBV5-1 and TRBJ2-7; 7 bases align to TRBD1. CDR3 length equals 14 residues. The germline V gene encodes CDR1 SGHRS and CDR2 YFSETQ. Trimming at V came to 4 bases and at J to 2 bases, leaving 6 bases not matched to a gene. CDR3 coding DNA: TGCGCCAGCAGCCCCCCACAGGGGACCTACGAGCAGTACTTC. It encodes CASSPPQGTYEQYF. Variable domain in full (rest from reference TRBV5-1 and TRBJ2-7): KAGVTQTPRYLIKTRGQQVTLSCSPISGHRSVSWYQQTPGQGLQFLFEYFSETQRNKGNFPGRFSGRQFSNSRSEMNVSTLELGDSALYLCASSPPQGTYEQYFGPGTRLTVT.

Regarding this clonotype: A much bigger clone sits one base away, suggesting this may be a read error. The DNA for the CDR3 is TGTGCCAGCAGTGAGCCAGGGAGTAACACTGAAGCTTTCTTT. Its protein is CASSEPGSNTEAFF. The chain recombines TRBV25-1 with TRBJ1-1; possible D gene TRBD1, 5 bases. Germline V lookup: CDR1 MGHDK, CDR2 SYGVNS. V lost 3 bases to trimming and J lost 2 bases, with 10 bases between them. The CDR3 is made up of 14 amino acids. Variable domain in full (rest from reference TRBV25-1 and TRBJ1-1): EADIYQTPRYLVIGTGKKITLECSQTMGHDKMYWYQQDPGMELHLIHYSYGVNSTEKGDLSSESTVSRIRTEHFPLTLESARPSHTSQYLCASSEPGSNTEAFFGQGTRLTVV.

The CDR3 sequence is CASSESGLRGGELFF. In DNA, the CDR3 is TGTGCCAGCAGTGAATCAGGACTCCGGGGCGGGGAGCTGTTTTTT. The chain recombines TRBV25-1 with TRBJ2-2; TRBD2 is a possible D gene (5 bases). Germline lookup yields CDR1 MGHDK and CDR2 SYGVNS. The CDR3 runs to 15 residues. V was pared by 1 base and J by 7 bases, with 13 bases between.

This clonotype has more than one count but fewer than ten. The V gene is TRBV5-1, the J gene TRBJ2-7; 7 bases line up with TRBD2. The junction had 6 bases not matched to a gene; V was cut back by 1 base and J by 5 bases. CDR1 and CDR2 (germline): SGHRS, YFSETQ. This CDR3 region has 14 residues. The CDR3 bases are TGCGCCAGCAGCTTGATGTGGGGGGGGAACGAGCAGTACTTC. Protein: CASSLMWGGNEQYF.

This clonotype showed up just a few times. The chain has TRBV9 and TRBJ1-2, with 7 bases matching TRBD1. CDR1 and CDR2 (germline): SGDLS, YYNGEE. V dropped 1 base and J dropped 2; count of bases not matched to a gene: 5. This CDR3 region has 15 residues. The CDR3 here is CASSVKGAGNYGYTF. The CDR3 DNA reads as TGTGCCAGCAGCGTAAAGGGGGCCGGAAACTATGGCTACACCTTC. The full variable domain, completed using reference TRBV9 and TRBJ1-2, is DSGVTQTPKHLITATGQRVTLRCSPRSGDLSVYWYQQSLDQGLQFLIQYYNGEERAKGNILERFSAQQFPDLHSELNLSSLELGDSALYFCASSVKGAGNYGYTFGSGTRLTVV.

The CDR3 DNA reads TGTGCCAGCTCACCACCGTGGATGCGGATCTATGGCTACACCTTC. Protein: CASSPPWMRIYGYTF. This chain links TRBV18 with TRBJ1-2, with unresolved D. CDR3 length: 15 amino acids. Trimming left V 0 bases short and J 4 bases short, with 12 bases between. Germline V gene sequence: CDR1 KGHSH, CDR2 LQKENI.

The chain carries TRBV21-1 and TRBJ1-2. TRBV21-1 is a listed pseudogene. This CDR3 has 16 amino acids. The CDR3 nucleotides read TGTGCCAGGACGATACACCGGACGGAACTTAACTATGGCTACACCTTC. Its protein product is CARTIHRTELNYGYTF.

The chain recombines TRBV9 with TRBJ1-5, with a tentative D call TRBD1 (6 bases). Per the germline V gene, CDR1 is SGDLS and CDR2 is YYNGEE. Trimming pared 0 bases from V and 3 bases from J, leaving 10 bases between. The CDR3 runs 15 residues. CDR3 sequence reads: CASSVEGETNQPQHF. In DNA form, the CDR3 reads TGTGCCAGCAGCGTAGAGGGGGAGACCAATCAGCCCCAGCATTTT.

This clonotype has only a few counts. CDR3 amino acids: CASSLTSRTGWETQYF. CDR3 bases: TGCGCCAGCAGCTTGACCTCCAGGACAGGGTGGGAGACCCAGTACTTC. The chain has TRBV5-1 and TRBJ2-5; TRBD1 matches at 8 bases. Germline V lookup: CDR1 SGHRS, CDR2 YFSETQ. V lost 1 base, J lost 5 bases, and 10 bases stayed unmatched. The CDR3 has 16 amino acids.